Presented here are 23 T cell receptor beta chains from one specimen sequenced in a study of blood T cell repertoires in COVID-19. The protocol was immunoSEQ multiplex PCR, while the TCRdb copy is restricted to in-frame clones and leaves out a portion. Among around 150,000 clones, roughly four fifths were seen once, and the ten largest hold approximately 10%. Sequenced: peripheral blood. The receptors were sampled from a man aged 55 to 70 with active or convalescent COVID-19.

This clone was detected a few times. The V and J genes are TRBV10-3 and TRBJ2-1; 12 positions match TRBD2. V shed 0 bases and J 10 bases; nucleotides not matched to a gene: 4. The V gene's germline CDR1 is ENHRY and CDR2 SYGVKD. The CDR3 contains 15 residues. CDR3 DNA: TGTGCCATCAGTGAGTCGTCACTAGCGGGAGGCGAGCAGTTCTTC. As protein: CAISESSLAGGEQFF.

V gene TRBV7-9 combines with J gene TRBJ2-5, with 12 bases that match TRBD2. V shed 1 base, J shed 5 bases, and the junction held 11 bases outside the gene matches. The CDR3 has 18 residues. CDR1 and CDR2 from the germline V gene are SEHNR and FQNEAQ (reference sequence). The CDR3 region is CASSLGTSGDPVGETQYF. The CDR3 DNA reads TGTGCCAGCAGCTTAGGGACTAGCGGGGACCCCGTAGGGGAGACCCAGTACTTC.

The chain employs TRBV7-2 and TRBJ2-5; 8 nucleotides match TRBD1. The CDR3 has 14 amino acids. The germline gives CDR1 SGHTA, CDR2 FQGNSA. The junction had 6 bases not matched to a gene; V was cut back by 4 bases and J by 5 bases. CDR3 coding DNA: TGTGCCAGCAGCTCGCAGGGGGCGTGGGAGACCCAGTACTTC. Encoded protein: CASSSQGAWETQYF.

This rearrangement joins TRBV6-5 to TRBJ1-2; 9 nucleotides agree with TRBD1. V was clipped by 6 bases and J by 1 base; unmatched bases: 3. Per the germline V gene, CDR1 is MNHEY and CDR2 is SVGAGI. The CDR3 consists of 14 residues. This chain's CDR3 is CASRLGQGNYGYTF. CDR3 coding DNA: TGTGCCAGCAGGTTGGGACAGGGTAACTATGGCTACACCTTC.

V usage is TRBV5-4 and J usage is TRBJ1-1, with 7 bases identical to TRBD1. Germline CDR1 is SGHNT and CDR2 is YYREEE (reference sequence). J was trimmed by 4 bases and V by 0 bases; bases with no gene match: 6. This CDR3 comprises 15 residues. This chain's CDR3 is CASSLEGGASTEAFF. DNA of the CDR3: TGTGCCAGCAGCTTGGAAGGGGGCGCGAGCACTGAAGCTTTCTTT. The complete variable domain, with remaining parts taken from reference TRBV5-4 and TRBJ1-1, reads ETGVTQSPTHLIKTRGQQVTLRCSSQSGHNTVSWYQQALGQGPQFIFQYYREEENGRGNFPPRFSGLQFPNYSSELNVNALELDDSALYLCASSLEGGASTEAFFGQGTRLTVV.

This chain joins TRBV11-2 and TRBJ2-6; TRBD1 matches 7 bases. Germline V gene lookup returns CDR1 SGHAT and CDR2 FQNNGV. This CDR3 contains 18 residues. Trimming removed 5 bases from V and 0 bases from J; junction bases left unmatched: 10. CDR3 amino acids: CASSPPTGISSGANVLTF. In DNA, the CDR3 is TGTGCCAGCAGCCCCCCGACAGGGATTAGCTCTGGGGCCAACGTCCTGACTTTC. Variable domain in full (rest from reference TRBV11-2 and TRBJ2-6): EAGVAQSPRYKIIEKRQSVAFWCNPISGHATLYWYQQILGQGPKLLIQFQNNGVVDDSQLPKDRFSAERLKGVDSTLKIQPAKLEDSAVYLCASSPPTGISSGANVLTFGAGSRLTVL.

The table lists this clone with a count of one. The J gene is TRBJ2-3, the V gene TRBV29-1, with TRBD2 matching 10 bases. This CDR3 comprises 22 residues. CDR1 is SQVTM, CDR2 ANQGSEA, per germline. Trimming at V came to 1 base and at J to 0 bases, leaving 22 bases not matched to a gene. DNA for the CDR3: TGCAGCGTTGAAGCAATGAAATTACTAGCGGGGACACCGAAAATTAGCACAGATACGCAGTATTTT. Translating gives CSVEAMKLLAGTPKISTDTQYF.

V and J are TRBV10-3 and TRBJ2-7, with a tentative D call TRBD2 (6 bases). Germline lookup yields CDR1 ENHRY and CDR2 SYGVKD. This CDR3 spans 16 amino acids. V was pared by 7 bases and J by 1 base, with 20 bases between. Here the CDR3 reads CAITARPAGESYEQYF. Written as DNA, the CDR3 is TGTGCCATCACCGCCAGGCCAGCGGGTGAATCCTACGAGCAGTACTTC.

This clone has just a few counts. The chain is built from TRBV19 and TRBJ2-5; a weak D match, TRBD2 (5 bases). In germline, CDR1 is LNHDA, CDR2 SQIVND (reference sequence). With 7 bases removed from V and 2 bases from J, the gap between germline ends came to 14 bases. There are 14 residues in the CDR3. CDR3 protein: CASMEAGVQETQYF. The CDR3 DNA follows: TGTGCCAGTATGGAAGCCGGGGTTCAAGAGACCCAGTACTTC.

The gene calls are TRBV2 and TRBJ1-2; TRBD1 matches 8 bases. The length of the CDR3 is 13 residues. V gave up 2 bases and J gave up 6 bases; unmatched junction bases: 2. Germline V gene sequence: CDR1 SNHLY, CDR2 FYNNEI. The chain's CDR3 is CASSEHRGNGYTF. CDR3 nucleotide sequence: TGTGCCAGCAGTGAACACAGGGGGAATGGCTACACCTTC.

This CDR3 reads CASTLDRNTEAFF. The CDR3 DNA is TGTGCCAGCACTTTGGACAGGAACACTGAAGCTTTCTTT. The chain employs TRBV12-3 or TRBV12-4 and TRBJ1-1; D might be TRBD1 (6 bases). V lost 7 bases and J 1 base, leaving 10 bases between the germline ends. This CDR3 region has 13 residues.

The rearrangement uses TRBV11-2 and TRBJ1-1; D remains unclear. The CDR3 has 14 residues. V lost 1 base and J 3 bases, leaving 9 bases between the germline ends. Germline CDR1 is SGHAT and CDR2 is FQNNGV. The CDR3 sequence: CASSLVSGDTEAFF. The CDR3 DNA reads as TGTGCCAGCAGCTTAGTGTCCGGGGACACTGAAGCTTTCTTT.

V and J are TRBV5-1 and TRBJ1-6; D unclear. V was pared by 5 bases and J by 8 bases, with 14 bases between. The CDR3 covers 14 residues. The germline V gene encodes CDR1 SGHRS and CDR2 YFSETQ. CDR3 in DNA: TGCGCCAGCAGGTGGAGAGGGTCGGATTCACCCCTCCACTTT. Translated: CASRWRGSDSPLHF.

V gene TRBV4-2 combines with J gene TRBJ1-6; tentatively, D is TRBD1 (6 bases). Trimming removed 0 bases at V and 7 bases at J, with 13 bases between. This CDR3 spans 16 amino acids. Germline V CDR1 and CDR2: LGHNA, YNFKEQ. The CDR3: CASSQDPQGSNSPLHF. The CDR3 nucleotides are TGTGCCAGCAGCCAAGACCCACAGGGATCGAATTCACCCCTCCACTTT.

This sequence joins TRBV6-5 and TRBJ1-2, with D unclear. The CDR3 has 12 amino acids. CDR1 is MNHEY and CDR2 is SVGAGI in the germline V gene. V gave up 5 bases and J gave up 4 bases, with 8 bases separating them. CDR3: CASSPVPYGYTF. The CDR3, as DNA: TGTGCCAGCAGTCCAGTTCCCTATGGCTACACCTTC.

The chain uses TRBV2 and TRBJ1-4; no clear D gene. The CDR3 loop spans 14 amino acids. Trimming left V 2 bases short and J 7 bases short, with 11 bases between. The germline gives CDR1 SNHLY, CDR2 FYNNEI. In nucleotides, the CDR3 is TGTGCCAGCAGTGAAAGTACCGGGAGTGAAAAACTGTTTTTT. This sequence encodes CASSESTGSEKLFF.

The V gene is TRBV9, the J gene TRBJ2-7; TRBD1 might be the D (9 bases). Trimming removed 4 bases from V and 7 bases from J, with 21 bases in between. The CDR3 has 15 residues. CDR1 and CDR2 (germline): SGDLS, YYNGEE. Here the CDR3 DNA reads TGTGCCAGCAGCTTGGGACAGGGAATAGCGGGGGAGCAGTACTTC. It is translated as CASSLGQGIAGEQYF.

V usage is TRBV6-5 and J usage is TRBJ2-7; 7 positions agree with TRBD2. The CDR3 sequence is 14 residues long. CDR1 and CDR2 from the germline V gene are MNHEY and SVGAGI. V lost 6 bases to trimming and J lost 5 bases; unmatched junction nucleotides: 10. CDR3 DNA sequence: TGTGCCAGCAGGGGAGGGCCTAGTCTGCACGAGCAGTACTTC. Its protein is CASRGGPSLHEQYF.

The DNA of the CDR3 is TGTGCCAGTAGTATCTCAAGGACAGGGGAAAATTCACCCCTCCACTTT. It specifies CASSISRTGENSPLHF. V gene TRBV19 combines with J gene TRBJ1-6; 9 nucleotides align to TRBD1. CDR3 length equals 16 residues. From germline, CDR1 is LNHDA and CDR2 SQIVND (reference sequence). The trim removed 3 bases at V and 7 bases at J, leaving 7 bases unmatched. The whole variable domain, remainder taken from reference TRBV19 and TRBJ1-6, is DGGITQSPKYLFRKEGQNVTLSCEQNLNHDAMYWYRQDPGQGLRLIYYSQIVNDFQKGDIAEGYSVSREKKESFPLTVTSAQKNPTAFYLCASSISRTGENSPLHFGNGTRLTVT.

The chain carries TRBV28 and TRBJ2-7; no clear D. The CDR3 loop spans 15 amino acids. The germline CDR1 and CDR2 sequences are MDHEN and SYDVKM. V lost 3 bases to trimming and J lost 0 bases, with 12 bases between them. The CDR3 DNA reads TGTGCCAGCAGTTTCGGCGCCGACTTCTCCTACGAGCAGTACTTC. Translated: CASSFGADFSYEQYF.

This clone was observed once. The chain recombines TRBV28 with TRBJ2-3; TRBD2 aligns across 9 bases. Germline trimming cut 2 bases from V and 2 bases from J; bases unmatched to any gene: 8. CDR1 MDHEN and CDR2 SYDVKM come from the germline V gene. The CDR3 runs to 17 residues. CDR3 sequence: CASSLPPTSGLTDTQYF. The CDR3 DNA reads as TGTGCCAGCAGTTTACCCCCGACTAGCGGACTCACAGATACGCAGTATTTT.

The DNA for the CDR3 is TGTGCCAGCAGGGGATTGGGGGGCAATGAGCAGTTCTTC. It encodes CASRGLGGNEQFF. The chain has TRBV7-9 and TRBJ2-1; tentative D call: TRBD2 (6 bases). Germline lookup yields CDR1 SEHNR and CDR2 FQNEAQ (reference sequence). Trimming took off 6 bases at V and 6 bases at J, with 12 bases between the two ends. The CDR3 runs 13 residues.

This clone was counted only a few times. V and J are TRBV2 and TRBJ1-2; D is possibly TRBD1 (5 bases). The CDR3 sequence is 12 residues long. Germline V gene data show CDR1 as SNHLY and CDR2 as FYNNEI. V lost 4 bases to trimming and J lost 4 bases, with 7 bases between them. CDR3 DNA sequence: TGTGCCAGCAGTGGCAGGGCCTATGGCTACACCTTC. Translated: CASSGRAYGYTF. The full variable domain, rest sourced from reference TRBV2 and TRBJ1-2, is EPEVTQTPSHQVTQMGQEVILRCVPISNHLYFYWYRQILGQKVEFLVSFYNNEISEKSEIFDDQFSVERPDGSNFTLKIRSTKLEDSAMYFCASSGRAYGYTFGSGTRLTVV.